This T cell receptor (beta chain) comes out of a study of cytomegalovirus exposure and HLA in healthy donors. The study, taken as a whole, reports: The authors later linked a missense DCLRE1C variant to TCR beta V- and J-gene trimming. Per a prior analysis, the majority of TCR beta V segments were productive roughly 87% or roughly 30% of the time.

Unrecorded immune exposures were likely, despite nominal health at sampling. To note about this clone: Its specificity is unknown.

This CDR3 comprises 12 residues. Germline CDR1 and CDR2: PRHDT and FYEKMQ (reference sequence). The V and J ends lost 4 bases and 7 bases, in that order; junction bases with no gene match: 2. The PCR contained 60 Vbeta and 13 Jbeta primers. Data came from immunoSEQ multiplex PCR; TCRdb stores just in-frame clones and leaves some out. The sample has approximately 85,000 clones, 72% seen once; the top ten hold 11%. This chain uses TRBV13 with TRBJ1-1; 8 bases match TRBD1. The sequence derives from a woman aged 40 to 50 in good health and CMV-seropositive. Sequences were obtained from PBMCs. Here the CDR3 reads CASSYGQGEAFF. The CDR3 DNA is TGTGCCAGCAGCTACGGACAGGGTGAAGCTTTCTTT.